What follows is one TCR beta chain and its context. This sample was included in a study of blood T cell repertoires in COVID-19. Study overall: Italy, Spain and the United States were the sources of the convalescent and acute COVID-19 samples. In each case, the material was cDNA or gDNA derived from T cells, B-cell-depleted T cells, or PBMCs.

Original analysis: How many nucleated cells were present was estimated from reference gene primer amplification. Generated by immunoSEQ multiplex PCR, the TCRdb table keeps only in-frame clones and is missing some. The V and J calls and clone size come from that table; D and trimming were worked out from the DNA. The sample records 150,000 to 200,000 clones, around 85% being singletons. This sequence was found in a man aged 65-85 years with active or convalescent COVID-19. Sequences were obtained from peripheral blood.

In nucleotides, the CDR3 is TGTGCCTGGAGTGTACAGGGCGGAGGAGCGAACACCGGGGAGCTGTTTTTT. Residues: CAWSVQGGGANTGELFF. The chain employs TRBV30 and TRBJ2-2, with D possibly TRBD1 on 6 matching bases. V was cut by 0 bases and J by 0 bases, with 14 bases left in between. Germline CDR1 GTSNPN, CDR2 SVGIG (reference sequence). This CDR3 comprises 17 residues.